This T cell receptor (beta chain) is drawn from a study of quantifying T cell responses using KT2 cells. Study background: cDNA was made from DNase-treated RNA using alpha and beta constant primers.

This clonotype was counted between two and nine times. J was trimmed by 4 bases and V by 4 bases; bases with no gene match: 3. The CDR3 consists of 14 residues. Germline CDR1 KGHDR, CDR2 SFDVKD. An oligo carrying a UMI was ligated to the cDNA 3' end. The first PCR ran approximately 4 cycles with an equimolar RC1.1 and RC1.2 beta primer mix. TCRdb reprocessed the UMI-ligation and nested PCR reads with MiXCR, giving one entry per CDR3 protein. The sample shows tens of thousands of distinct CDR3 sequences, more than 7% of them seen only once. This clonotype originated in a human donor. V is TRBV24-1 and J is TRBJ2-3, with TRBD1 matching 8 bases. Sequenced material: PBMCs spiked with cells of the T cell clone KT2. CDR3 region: CATSDPRGPDTQYF. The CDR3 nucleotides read TGTGCCACCAGTGACCCCAGGGGGCCAGATACGCAGTATTTT.